What follows are 27 T cell receptor beta chains derived from one specimen sequenced in a study of cytomegalovirus exposure and HLA in healthy donors (dated 2017 in TCRdb). Libraries were constructed by the immunoSEQ multiplex PCR assay. A mixture of 60 forward primers for TCR Vbeta segments and 13 reverse primers for TCR Jbeta segments was used in the multiplex PCR. Sourced from immuneACCESS, this table was stored by TCRdb with only in-frame sequences that have V and J called. A share of the clones is absent; for the studies checked, an unresolved V gene accounts for under half, and the remainder has no known explanation. This sample has around 100,000 clones in its table, and 60% to 75% of those were observed once. 10% of the sample rests with the top ten. What was sequenced was PBMCs. The receptors stem from a man in his fifties or sixties in good health and CMV-seronegative.

V gene TRBV27 combines with J gene TRBJ2-2; possibly TRBD2 for D (6 bases). The CDR3 is 17 residues long. Germline V gene data show CDR1 as MNHEY and CDR2 as SMNVEV (reference sequence). V shed 2 bases and J shed 4 bases, with 17 bases lying between them. CDR3 nucleotides: TGTGCCAGCAGTTTAGTACCCGCGGCAGCGGGCACCGGGGAGCTGTTTTTT. Its protein is CASSLVPAAAGTGELFF.

The rearrangement joins TRBV10-3 to TRBJ2-2; possible D gene TRBD1, 6 bases. CDR1 and CDR2 (germline): ENHRY, SYGVKD. CDR3 size: 15 residues. V lost 3 bases and J 6 bases, leaving 14 bases between the germline ends. The CDR3 spells CAISEKTGPPGELFF. The CDR3 DNA is TGTGCCATCAGTGAAAAGACAGGTCCCCCCGGGGAGCTGTTTTTT.

This CDR3 is CASSTQDSGNTIYF. The CDR3 DNA follows: TGTGCCAGCAGTACCCAGGACAGTGGAAACACCATATATTTT. The chain has TRBV6-1 and TRBJ1-3; D possibly corresponds to TRBD1 (6 bases). Trimming stripped 5 bases from V and 3 bases from J, with 11 bases between. This CDR3 has 14 residues. CDR1 is MNHNS and CDR2 is SASEGT in the germline V gene.

V and J are TRBV2 and TRBJ1-5; 7 bases agree with TRBD1. CDR1 and CDR2 (germline): SNHLY, FYNNEI. Germline trimming cut 6 bases from V and 6 bases from J; bases unmatched to any gene: 5. CDR3 size: 13 residues. The CDR3 DNA sequence: TGTGCCAGCAGGGGACAGCCCGGTCAGCCCCAGCATTTT. Encoded protein: CASRGQPGQPQHF. Based on the CDR3 plus reference TRBV2 and TRBJ1-5, the full variable domain is EPEVTQTPSHQVTQMGQEVILRCVPISNHLYFYWYRQILGQKVEFLVSFYNNEISEKSEIFDDQFSVERPDGSNFTLKIRSTKLEDSAMYFCASRGQPGQPQHFGDGTRLSIL.

This chain links TRBV11-2 with TRBJ2-7; 10 nucleotides line up with TRBD2. CDR1 is SGHAT and CDR2 is FQNNGV in the germline V gene. The V and J ends lost 4 bases and 3 bases, in that order; junction bases with no gene match: 6. CDR3 length equals 15 residues. The CDR3 nucleotides read TGTGCCAGCAGCTCTCCCGGGACTAGCGTCTACGAGCAGTACTTC. It yields the protein CASSSPGTSVYEQYF.

The gene calls are TRBV6-4 and TRBJ2-1; 8 nucleotides match TRBD2. The CDR3 spans 15 residues. Losses at the gene ends were 0 bases for V and 3 bases for J; bases not matched to a gene: 1. Germline V gives CDR1 MRHNA, CDR2 SNTAGT. The CDR3 bases are TGTGCCAGCAGTGACTCCACTAGCGGCTACAATGAGCAGTTCTTC. Translating it yields CASSDSTSGYNEQFF.

This clone showed up just a few times. This sequence joins TRBV5-4 and TRBJ1-1; D unclear. Trimming shortened V by 2 bases and J by 1 base, and 6 bases separated the two germline ends. CDR3 size: 13 residues. CDR1 and CDR2 from the germline V gene are SGHNT and YYREEE (reference sequence). CDR3 residues: CASSLAPNTEAFF. In nucleotides, the CDR3 is TGTGCCAGCAGCTTAGCTCCGAACACTGAAGCTTTCTTT.

The chain couples TRBV21-1 to TRBJ2-7; the table's D call, TRBD1, has no DNA check behind it. TRBV21-1 is tagged as a pseudogene. The CDR3 is 19 residues long. The CDR3: CASSPLGQGMAPSSYEQYF. The CDR3 DNA is TGTGCCAGCAGCCCACTGGGGCAGGGGATGGCCCCGAGCTCCTACGAGCAGTACTTC.

The rearrangement joins TRBV6-1 to TRBJ1-1, with TRBD1 matching over 9 bases. CDR3 length: 14 residues. Germline values: CDR1 MNHNS, CDR2 SASEGT. Trimming removed 0 bases from V and 6 bases from J; junction bases left unmatched: 2. The CDR3 loop is CASSEATGGPEAFF. The CDR3 DNA follows: TGTGCCAGCAGTGAAGCGACAGGGGGGCCTGAAGCTTTCTTT.

The rearrangement joins TRBV7-9 to TRBJ2-7; TRBD1 matches at 8 bases. In germline, CDR1 is SEHNR, CDR2 FQNEAQ (reference sequence). Trimming took 5 bases from V and 2 from J; bases not matched to a gene: 8. This CDR3 has 15 amino acids. CDR3: CASSPPTGAAYEQYF. CDR3 sequence (DNA): TGTGCCAGCAGCCCCCCGACAGGGGCTGCCTACGAGCAGTACTTC. Full variable domain (outside the CDR3, taken from reference TRBV7-9 and TRBJ2-7): DTGVSQNPRHKITKRGQNVTFRCDPISEHNRLYWYRQTLGQGPEFLTYFQNEAQLEKSRLLSDRFSAERPKGSFSTLEIQRTEQGDSAMYLCASSPPTGAAYEQYFGPGTRLTVT.

This chain's CDR3 is CASSLGFGQITYEQYF. DNA for the CDR3: TGTGCCAGCAGCCTAGGGTTCGGACAGATAACCTACGAGCAGTACTTC. The chain uses TRBV11-2 and TRBJ2-7; possible D gene TRBD1, 6 bases. Germline lookup yields CDR1 SGHAT and CDR2 FQNNGV. V was shortened by 5 bases and J by 2 bases, with 19 bases between the two germline ends. This CDR3 comprises 16 residues.

The rearrangement links TRBV30 to TRBJ2-2, with 11 bases lining up with TRBD1. The CDR3 has 16 residues. The V gene end was trimmed by 2 bases and the J gene end by 4 bases; junction bases not matched to a gene: 6. CDR1 is GTSNPN and CDR2 is SVGIG in the germline V gene (reference sequence). This CDR3 reads CAWSFIGTGGTGELFF. The CDR3 coding sequence is TGTGCCTGGAGTTTTATCGGGACAGGGGGCACCGGGGAGCTGTTTTTT. The full variable domain, its missing parts supplied by reference TRBV30 and TRBJ2-2, is SQTIHQWPATLVQPVGSPLSLECTVEGTSNPNLYWYRQAAGRGLQLLFYSVGIGQISSEVPQNLSASRPQDRQFILSSKKLLLSDSGFYLCAWSFIGTGGTGELFFGEGSRLTVL.

The V gene is TRBV7-8, the J gene TRBJ2-6, with D possibly matching TRBD2 (5 bases). This CDR3 has 18 residues. CDR1 and CDR2 (germline): SGHVS, FQNEAQ. Trimming pared 8 bases from V and 0 bases from J, leaving 20 bases between. In DNA, the CDR3 is TGTGCCAGCGGAGTGGCAGGACTTGACTTCTCTGGGGCCAACGTCCTGACTTTC. The encoded protein is CASGVAGLDFSGANVLTF.

The chain couples TRBV28 to TRBJ2-5, with 7 bases fitting TRBD2. Losses at the gene ends were 2 bases for V and 6 bases for J; bases not matched to a gene: 12. Per the germline V gene, CDR1 is MDHEN and CDR2 is SYDVKM. The CDR3 is 16 amino acids. This CDR3 reads CASSLRAGWILKTQYF. In DNA, the CDR3 is TGTGCCAGCAGTTTAAGAGCGGGGTGGATCCTGAAGACCCAGTACTTC. The entire variable domain, with the rest obtained from reference TRBV28 and TRBJ2-5, is as follows: DVKVTQSSRYLVKRTGEKVFLECVQDMDHENMFWYRQDPGLGLRLIYFSYDVKMKEKGDIPEGYSVSREKKERFSLILESASTNQTSMYLCASSLRAGWILKTQYFGPGTRLLVL.

This chain links TRBV4-3 with TRBJ2-7, with TRBD2 matching over 8 bases. This CDR3 is built from 18 residues. The germline V gene encodes CDR1 LGHNA and CDR2 YSLEER. V gave up 1 base and J gave up 2 bases; unmatched junction bases: 13. The CDR3 coding sequence is TGCGCCAGCAGCCAAGCTGCTGGCACTAGCGGCTTCACCTACGAGCAGTACTTC. Translated: CASSQAAGTSGFTYEQYF.

The chain has TRBV6-4 and TRBJ2-1, with 14 bases aligning to TRBD2. V was pared by 2 bases and J by 8 bases, with 5 bases of the junction left unmatched. Germline V lookup: CDR1 MRHNA, CDR2 SNTAGT. The CDR3 contains 16 residues. DNA of the CDR3: TGTGCCAGCAGTGACCCGGGACTAGCGGGAGTAGATGAGCAGTTCTTC. This sequence encodes CASSDPGLAGVDEQFF.

The J gene is TRBJ1-1, the V gene TRBV7-9; possible D gene TRBD1, 6 bases. CDR3 length equals 12 residues. The germline V and J ends were trimmed by 4 bases and 6 bases, with 9 bases remaining between them. Germline values: CDR1 SEHNR, CDR2 FQNEAQ (reference sequence). The CDR3 region is CASSSQGPEAFF. The CDR3, as DNA: TGTGCCAGCAGCTCACAGGGCCCTGAAGCTTTCTTT.

The V call is TRBV7-6, the J call TRBJ2-3; TRBD1 is a possible D gene (5 bases). Germline V gene sequence: CDR1 SGHVS, CDR2 FNYEAQ. Trimming removed 5 bases from V and 3 bases from J, with 12 bases in between. The length of the CDR3 is 14 residues. CDR3: CASSLEQGTDTQYF. The CDR3 DNA follows: TGTGCCAGCAGCCTCGAGCAGGGTACAGATACGCAGTATTTT.

The V and J genes are TRBV5-3 and TRBJ2-1; weak D call: TRBD1 (6 bases). TRBV5-3 is classed as an ORF, of uncertain function. Trimming removed 6 bases at V and 2 bases at J, with 12 bases between. The CDR3 is 14 residues long. The CDR3 loop is CARTYDRTYNEQFF. The CDR3 nucleotides read TGTGCCAGAACTTACGACAGGACCTACAATGAGCAGTTCTTC.

The chain couples TRBV7-8 to TRBJ1-6, with 10 bases aligning to TRBD1. Per germline, CDR1 SGHVS and CDR2 FQNEAQ. The CDR3 extends over 16 amino acids. V gave up 5 bases and J gave up 9 bases; unmatched junction bases: 10. DNA for the CDR3: TGTGCCAGCAGCATTCAGACAGGGGGCAGCGGTTCACCCCTCCACTTT. Protein product: CASSIQTGGSGSPLHF.

This clone was recorded only once. V and J are TRBV11-2 and TRBJ2-2, with 11 bases fitting TRBD2. Germline CDR1 is SGHAT and CDR2 is FQNNGV. CDR3 length: 17 residues. After removal of 0 bases from V and 5 bases from J, the junction contained 5 bases not matched to a gene. Here the CDR3 DNA reads TGTGCCAGCAGCTTAGATCAACTAGCGGGGGTGACCGGGGAGCTGTTTTTT. It is translated as CASSLDQLAGVTGELFF.

This clone was seen a few times. The J gene is TRBJ2-1, the V gene TRBV7-9, with TRBD2 identical over 9 bases. The V gene end was trimmed by 2 bases and the J gene end by 8 bases; junction bases not matched to a gene: 16. Germline CDR1 is SEHNR and CDR2 is FQNEAQ (reference sequence). This CDR3 has 18 amino acids. CDR3 nucleotide sequence: TGTGCCAGCAGCTTATGGGGACCCAGCGGGAGGTTCGAGGATGAGCAGTTCTTC. This gives the protein CASSLWGPSGRFEDEQFF.

The V and J genes are TRBV19 and TRBJ1-5, with D possibly TRBD1 on 5 matching bases. Trimming pared 3 bases from V and 2 bases from J, leaving 23 bases between. This CDR3 spans 19 amino acids. The germline gives CDR1 LNHDA, CDR2 SQIVND (reference sequence). CDR3 bases: TGTGCCAGTAGTATTCGGGGACTTCAAATCGTCCCGGGCAATCAGCCCCAGCATTTT. This sequence encodes CASSIRGLQIVPGNQPQHF.

The chain combines TRBV11-2 with TRBJ2-3; tentative D call: TRBD2 (6 bases). Germline V gene lookup returns CDR1 SGHAT and CDR2 FQNNGV. The CDR3 is 15 residues long. The V gene lost 2 bases and the J gene lost 6 bases, with 15 bases spanning the gap. CDR3 bases: TGTGCCAGCAGCTTACCCGGGACTGGGGGGGATACGCAGTATTTT. Amino acids: CASSLPGTGGDTQYF. Variable domain in full (rest from reference TRBV11-2 and TRBJ2-3): EAGVAQSPRYKIIEKRQSVAFWCNPISGHATLYWYQQILGQGPKLLIQFQNNGVVDDSQLPKDRFSAERLKGVDSTLKIQPAKLEDSAVYLCASSLPGTGGDTQYFGPGTRLTVL.

This clone was observed once. The chain recombines TRBV7-9 with TRBJ2-7; 7 nucleotides agree with TRBD1. Unmatched junction bases numbered 8, after V lost 11 bases and J lost 1 base. This CDR3 is built from 13 residues. Per germline, CDR1 SEHNR and CDR2 FQNEAQ (reference sequence). The CDR3 here is CASRGSESYEQYF. The CDR3 DNA follows: TGTGCCTCCAGGGGGTCAGAATCCTACGAGCAGTACTTC. Based on the CDR3 plus reference TRBV7-9 and TRBJ2-7, the full variable domain is DTGVSQNPRHKITKRGQNVTFRCDPISEHNRLYWYRQTLGQGPEFLTYFQNEAQLEKSRLLSDRFSAERPKGSFSTLEIQRTEQGDSAMYLCASRGSESYEQYFGPGTRLTVT.

The chain recombines TRBV19 with TRBJ1-5; tentative D call: TRBD1 (6 bases). From germline, CDR1 is LNHDA and CDR2 SQIVND (reference sequence). V was trimmed by 5 bases and J by 7 bases, leaving 12 bases between them. CDR3 length equals 13 residues. The CDR3 loop reads CASSLWGGQPQHF. For the CDR3, the DNA is TGTGCCAGTAGTCTCTGGGGGGGCCAGCCCCAGCATTTT.

The CDR3 nucleotides read TGTGCCAGCAGCCCTCAGTATTTTAGCACAGATACGCAGTATTTT. Its translation: CASSPQYFSTDTQYF. The chain joins TRBV7-9 to TRBJ2-3, with D uncertain. CDR1 is SEHNR, CDR2 FQNEAQ, per germline (reference sequence). The CDR3 consists of 15 residues. Trimming stripped 5 bases from V and 0 bases from J, with 12 bases between.